Following are 2 T cell receptor beta chains from one sample sequenced in a study of T cells after yellow fever vaccination. TCRdb processed the 5' RACE reads anew with MiXCR; each CDR3 protein has one entry. Among some 600,000 distinct CDR3 sequences listed, 10% to 15% were seen once. The sample consisted of PBMCs, taken on the day of the yellow fever booster vaccination. The receptors were gathered from a man between 25 and 39 years old who received the YFV17D yellow fever vaccine.

The rearrangement links TRBV7-2 to TRBJ2-7, with TRBD2 matching 13 bases. CDR1 and CDR2 (germline): SGHTA, FQGNSA. Unmatched junction bases numbered 6, after V lost 3 bases and J lost 1 base. The CDR3 contains 17 residues. CDR3 sequence reads: CASSLPGLAGNSYEQYF. The CDR3 bases are TGTGCCAGCAGCTTGCCGGGACTAGCGGGAAATTCCTACGAGCAGTACTTC.

The CDR3 nucleotides read TGTGCCAGCAGTTACGGGCTCCCGGCCCGCTCCTACGAGCAGTACTTC. Its translation is CASSYGLPARSYEQYF. The gene calls are TRBV6-2 or TRBV6-3 and TRBJ2-7, with D unclear. Germline V lookup: CDR1 MNHEY, CDR2 SVGEGT. The CDR3 sequence is 16 residues long. V dropped 2 bases and J dropped 0 bases, with 14 bases sitting between them.